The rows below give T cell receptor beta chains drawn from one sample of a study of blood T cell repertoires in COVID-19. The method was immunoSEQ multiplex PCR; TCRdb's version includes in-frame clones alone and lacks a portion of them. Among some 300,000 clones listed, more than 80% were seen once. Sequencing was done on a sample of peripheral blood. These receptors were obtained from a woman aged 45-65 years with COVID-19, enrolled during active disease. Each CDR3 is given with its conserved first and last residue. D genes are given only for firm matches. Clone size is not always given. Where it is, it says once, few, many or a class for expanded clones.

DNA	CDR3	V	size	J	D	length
TGCGCCAGCAGTCAGGGGACAAACACTGAAGCTTTCTTT	CASSQGTNTEAFF	TRBV4-1	-	TRBJ1-1	-	13
TGTGCCTGGACGAGAGCTTTGAACTATGGCTACACCTTC	CAWTRALNYGYTF	TRBV30	-	TRBJ1-2	-	13
TGTTCCGCGGGAGACCGAAGCGGAGGCTACAATGAGCAGTTCTTC	CSAGDRSGGYNEQFF	TRBV19	-	TRBJ2-1	TRBD2	15
TGTGCCAGCAGTTTACGAAGGACAGGGTCGAGCGAGCAGTACTTC	CASSLRRTGSSEQYF	TRBV27	-	TRBJ2-7	TRBD1	15
TGTGCCAGCAGTTACTCCGACTTCACTGAAGCTTTCTTT	CASSYSDFTEAFF	TRBV6-2/TRBV6-3	once	TRBJ1-1	-	13
TGTGCCTGGAGTTCTGGTGGCGGGGGCTTCGAGACCCAGTACTTC	CAWSSGGGGFETQYF	TRBV30	-	TRBJ2-5	-	15
TGTGCCATCAGGGGGAGCTCTGGAAACACCATATATTTT	CAIRGSSGNTIYF	TRBV10-3	-	TRBJ1-3	-	13
TGTGCCAGCAGCTTCGGACAGGGGGGTCTTTCTGAAGCTTTCTTT	CASSFGQGGLSEAFF	TRBV7-2	-	TRBJ1-1	TRBD1	15
TGCGCCAGCAGCCAAGATGAGGGAGACCTCACAGATACGCAGTATTTT	CASSQDEGDLTDTQYF	TRBV4-1	-	TRBJ2-3	-	16
TGTGCCAGCAGCCAAGAAACAGAGTACTCCTACGAGCAGTACTTC	CASSQETEYSYEQYF	TRBV3-1/TRBV3-2	-	TRBJ2-7	-	15
TGTGCCAGCAGCTTGGCCGGGACAGGCAGGGAAAAACTGTTTTTT	CASSLAGTGREKLFF	TRBV5-5	-	TRBJ1-4	TRBD1	15
TGTGCCAGCAGCTTGAGCGGACTTACCTACGAGCAGTACTTC	CASSLSGLTYEQYF	TRBV7-8	-	TRBJ2-7	-	14
TGTGCCAGCAGCCTGGGGTGGAGGCAAGAGACCCAGTACTTC	CASSLGWRQETQYF	TRBV3-1/TRBV3-2	-	TRBJ2-5	-	14
TGTGCCAGCAGATTAGTCGACAGGGTTTTCTACAATGAGCAGTTCTTC	CASRLVDRVFYNEQFF	TRBV6-6	-	TRBJ2-1	TRBD1	16
TGTGCTAGCAGCCCCCGGACTAGCGGGGCCCTCTCCTACAATGAGCAGTTCTTC	CASSPRTSGALSYNEQFF	TRBV7-7	-	TRBJ2-1	TRBD2	18
TGTGCTAGTGGTTTGGGACAGGGAGGACCTGAGCCCCAGCATTTT	CASGLGQGGPEPQHF	TRBV12-5	-	TRBJ1-5	TRBD1	15
TGTGCCAGCAGTTCCGGGGTCTACACTGAAGCTTTCTTT	CASSSGVYTEAFF	TRBV6-5	-	TRBJ1-1	-	13
TGTGCCAGTAGTCCCGCCCGGGGAGCGACCGAGCAGTACTTC	CASSPARGATEQYF	TRBV19	-	TRBJ2-7	-	14
TGTGCCAGCAGAATGCAGGGGTCCAGCACCGGGGAGCTGTTTTTT	CASRMQGSSTGELFF	TRBV5-8	-	TRBJ2-2	-	15
TGTGCCAGCAGTGAAATTAGCGGGAGAGTCAAAAACATTCAGTACTTC	CASSEISGRVKNIQYF	TRBV2	-	TRBJ2-4	TRBD2	16
TGTGCCAGCACAGACAGGACTCGGACTAATGAAAAACTGTTTTTT	CASTDRTRTNEKLFF	TRBV28	-	TRBJ1-4	-	15
TGTGCCAGTCCCCACTATAGAGCCAAAAACATTCAGTACTTC	CASPHYRAKNIQYF	TRBV21-1	-	TRBJ2-4	-	14
TGCGCCAGCAGCCTGGACAAGACCTACTACGAGCAGTACTTC	CASSLDKTYYEQYF	TRBV4-1	many	TRBJ2-7	-	14
TGCGCCAGCAGCTTCTCAGGGGGGAATCAGCCCCAGCATTTT	CASSFSGGNQPQHF	TRBV5-1	-	TRBJ1-5	TRBD1	14
TGTGCCAGCAGCTTACAGGGAAATCAGCCCCAGCATTTT	CASSLQGNQPQHF	TRBV7-2	-	TRBJ1-5	-	13
TGTGCCAGCAGTTTGCGCTCGAGCCCCGGGACAGGGAGGCAGCCCCAGCATTTT	CASSLRSSPGTGRQPQHF	TRBV28	-	TRBJ1-5	TRBD1	18
TGTGCCAGCTCACCAGGGCGGGACCGTAGCACAGATACGCAGTATTTT	CASSPGRDRSTDTQYF	TRBV18	-	TRBJ2-3	-	16
TGTGCCAGCAGCTCCCCGGGAATCAAACCCGTCTACGAGCAGTACTTC	CASSSPGIKPVYEQYF	TRBV11-3	-	TRBJ2-7	-	16
TGTGCCAGCAGCCAAGCGGTTGCGGGGGCGAACACCGGGGAGCTGTTTTTT	CASSQAVAGANTGELFF	TRBV3-1/TRBV3-2	-	TRBJ2-2	TRBD2	17
TGTGCCAGCAGCCCCCGCACTGAAGCTTTCTTT	CASSPRTEAFF	TRBV12-3/TRBV12-4	-	TRBJ1-1	-	11
TGTGCCAGCAGTTCTACTCTCGGGACTAGGGATGGTGAGACCCAGTACTTC	CASSSTLGTRDGETQYF	TRBV7-2	-	TRBJ2-5	TRBD2	17
TGTGCCAGCAGCTTGGGAACAGGGAACTATGGCTACACCTTC	CASSLGTGNYGYTF	TRBV5-8	-	TRBJ1-2	-	14
TGCGCCAGCAGCTTGGGCGGTAGCGGGACTGGCACAGATACGCAGTATTTT	CASSLGGSGTGTDTQYF	TRBV5-1	-	TRBJ2-3	TRBD2	17
TGCAGCGTTGGAAGGTTAGGGACAGTCGTCGAGCAGTACTTC	CSVGRLGTVVEQYF	TRBV29-1	-	TRBJ2-7	TRBD1	14
TGTGCCAGCTCGACAGGGGGGAGAGTCTCCGGGGAGCTGTTTTTT	CASSTGGRVSGELFF	TRBV18	-	TRBJ2-2	TRBD1	15
TGTGCCAGCTCACCACCCGGACAGGGGGACTACGAGCAGTACTTC	CASSPPGQGDYEQYF	TRBV18	-	TRBJ2-7	TRBD1	15
TGTGCCAGCTCACCACGACTAGCGGGAGCCAGGGCCTACAATGAGCAGTTCTTC	CASSPRLAGARAYNEQFF	TRBV18	-	TRBJ2-1	TRBD2	18